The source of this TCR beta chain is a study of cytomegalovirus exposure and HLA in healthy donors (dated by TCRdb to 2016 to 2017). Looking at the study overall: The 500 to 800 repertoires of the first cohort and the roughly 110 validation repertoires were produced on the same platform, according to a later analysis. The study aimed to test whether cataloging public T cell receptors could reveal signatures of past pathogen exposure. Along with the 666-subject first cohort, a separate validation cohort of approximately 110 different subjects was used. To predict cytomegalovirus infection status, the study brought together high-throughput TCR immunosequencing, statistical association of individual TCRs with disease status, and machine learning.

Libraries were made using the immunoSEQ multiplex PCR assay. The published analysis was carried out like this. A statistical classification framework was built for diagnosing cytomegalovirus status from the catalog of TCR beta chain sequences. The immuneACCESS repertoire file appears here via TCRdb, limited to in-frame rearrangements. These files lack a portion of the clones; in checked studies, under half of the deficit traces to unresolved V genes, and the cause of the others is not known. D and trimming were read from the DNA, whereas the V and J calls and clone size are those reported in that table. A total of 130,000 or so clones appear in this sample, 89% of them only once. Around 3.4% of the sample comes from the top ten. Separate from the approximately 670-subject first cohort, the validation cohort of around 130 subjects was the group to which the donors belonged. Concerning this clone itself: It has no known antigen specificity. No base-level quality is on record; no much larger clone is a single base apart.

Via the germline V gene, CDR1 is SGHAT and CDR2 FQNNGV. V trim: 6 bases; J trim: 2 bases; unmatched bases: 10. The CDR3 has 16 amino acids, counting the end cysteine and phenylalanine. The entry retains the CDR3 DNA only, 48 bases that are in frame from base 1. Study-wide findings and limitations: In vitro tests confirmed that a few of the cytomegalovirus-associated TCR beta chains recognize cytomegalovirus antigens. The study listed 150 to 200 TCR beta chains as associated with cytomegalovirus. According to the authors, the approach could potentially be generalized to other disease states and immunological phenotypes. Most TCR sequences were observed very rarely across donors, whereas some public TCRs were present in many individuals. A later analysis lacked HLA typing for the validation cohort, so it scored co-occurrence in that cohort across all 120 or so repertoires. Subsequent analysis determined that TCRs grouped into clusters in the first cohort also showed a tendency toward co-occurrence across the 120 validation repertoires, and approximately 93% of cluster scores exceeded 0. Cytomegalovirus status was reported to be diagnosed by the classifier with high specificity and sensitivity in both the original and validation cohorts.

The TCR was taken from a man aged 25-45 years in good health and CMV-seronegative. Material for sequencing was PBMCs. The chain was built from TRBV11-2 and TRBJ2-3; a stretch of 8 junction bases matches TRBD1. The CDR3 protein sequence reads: CASRTWTGMDTDTQYF. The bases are TGTGCCAGCAGAACGTGGACAGGGATGGACACAGATACGCAGTATTTT.